These T cell receptor beta chains were read from a single sample in a study of blood T cell repertoires in COVID-19. Profiled with immunoSEQ multiplex PCR; TCRdb holds only in-frame clones, not every one. The sample includes over 350,000 clones, around 87% of them seen just once. Sequencing was done on a sample of PBMCs or T cells enriched from blood (not recorded which). These receptors were taken from a woman between 45 and 65 years old who had recovered from COVID-19. The CDR3 runs from the conserved cysteine through the conserved F or W. D genes are given only for firm matches. A row's size may be missing; if present it is once, few, many or a size class.

CDR3nt	CDR3aa	d_gene	j_gene	abundance	v_gene
TGCGCCAGCAGCCAAGGTCAGGGGGCCTATGGCTACACCTTC	CASSQGQGAYGYTF	TRBD1	TRBJ1-2	-	TRBV4-3
TGTGCCAGCAGTTTAGTCTCAGGGTCGAGCACTGAAGCTTTCTTT	CASSLVSGSSTEAFF	-	TRBJ1-1	-	TRBV28
TGTGCCTTAAATTCCAGGGGCGACGGCTACACCTTC	CALNSRGDGYTF	-	TRBJ1-2	-	TRBV28
TGCAGCGTTTCGGGAGGGGACATCACTGAAGCTTTCTTT	CSVSGGDITEAFF	-	TRBJ1-1	-	TRBV29-1
TGTGCCAGCAGCCAAACGGTCCGGACAGGGGGCAAGACTGAAGCTTTCTTT	CASSQTVRTGGKTEAFF	TRBD1	TRBJ1-1	-	TRBV3-1/TRBV3-2
TGTGCCTGGACCCTCAGGAGGACTCGGAACACCATATATTTT	CAWTLRRTRNTIYF	-	TRBJ1-3	-	TRBV30
TGTGCCACCTCCAAGGGACTAGCGGGGGGGCGAGGCACAGATACGCAGTATTTT	CATSKGLAGGRGTDTQYF	TRBD2	TRBJ2-3	once	TRBV19
TGCGCCAGCAGCAGATCGGGGGCAACTAATGAAAAACTGTTTTTT	CASSRSGATNEKLFF	-	TRBJ1-4	-	TRBV4-1
TGTGCCAGCAGCGGAGGTAACTATGGCTACACCTTC	CASSGGNYGYTF	-	TRBJ1-2	-	TRBV25-1
TGTGCCAGCAGCCCCGGGACAGGGGCCTCACCCCTCCACTTT	CASSPGTGASPLHF	TRBD1	TRBJ1-6	-	TRBV28
TGTGCCAGCAGCCAAAGACAGGGGGCGGGCACTGAAGCTTTCTTT	CASSQRQGAGTEAFF	TRBD1	TRBJ1-1	-	TRBV3-1/TRBV3-2
TGTGCCAGCAGCCAAGGCGTGGTAACACTGGGAGGGGAGACCCAGTACTTC	CASSQGVVTLGGETQYF	TRBD2	TRBJ2-5	once	TRBV4-2
TGTGCCAGCAACCAGGGTGCTGGGGCCAACGTCCTGACTTTC	CASNQGAGANVLTF	-	TRBJ2-6	-	TRBV28
TGTGCCAGCAGACCTACAGGGGACGGCAATCAGCCCCAGCATTTT	CASRPTGDGNQPQHF	TRBD1	TRBJ1-5	-	TRBV7-2
TGTGCCAGCAGCGACGTGAACAGGGGGAACACCGGGGAGCTGTTTTTT	CASSDVNRGNTGELFF	TRBD1	TRBJ2-2	-	TRBV5-4
TGTGCCAGCAGTGCCTTCACCACAGGGGGCAACTATGGCTACACCTTC	CASSAFTTGGNYGYTF	TRBD1	TRBJ1-2	-	TRBV6-1
TGTGCCTGGGGCCTAAAGCGGGGGGAGGGAGATACGCAGTATTTT	CAWGLKRGEGDTQYF	TRBD2	TRBJ2-3	-	TRBV30
TGTGCCAGCAGTTTACAGGGCATTCACGGATCACCCCTCCACTTT	CASSLQGIHGSPLHF	-	TRBJ1-6	-	TRBV27
TGTGCCAGCAGTGAAGGCCCTAGCGGGGGTAAGGGTAAGCAGTTCTTC	CASSEGPSGGKGKQFF	TRBD2	TRBJ2-1	-	TRBV2
TGTGCCAGCAAGACCAGGGGATACTACGAGCAGTACTTC	CASKTRGYYEQYF	-	TRBJ2-7	few	TRBV2
TGTGCCAGCAGTTTGATGGGCCCAAGCTCCTATAATTCACCCCTCCACTTT	CASSLMGPSSYNSPLHF	-	TRBJ1-6	-	TRBV27
TGTGCCAGCAGCCGACAGACAGGGGGTGGCGAGCAGTACTTC	CASSRQTGGGEQYF	TRBD1	TRBJ2-7	-	TRBV14
TGTGCCAGCAGTGGGGCAGGGGGGTACCAAGAGACCCAGTACTTC	CASSGAGGYQETQYF	-	TRBJ2-5	-	TRBV6-2/TRBV6-3
TGTGCCAGCAGCTTTCCGGGACAGGGTATAGTGCAGTTCTTC	CASSFPGQGIVQFF	TRBD1	TRBJ2-1	-	TRBV7-8
TGTGCCATCAGTGATAGGGGACAGTCCTATGGCTACACCTTC	CAISDRGQSYGYTF	TRBD1	TRBJ1-2	-	TRBV10-3
TGTGCCAGCAGTTTGCTTGCGGGGGGCCCCGCCCCAAGCCAGACCCAGTACTTC	CASSLLAGGPAPSQTQYF	TRBD2	TRBJ2-5	few	TRBV6-2/TRBV6-3
TGTGCCAGCAGCTTATATGACAGGGTTGGGAACACTGAAGCTTTCTTT	CASSLYDRVGNTEAFF	TRBD1	TRBJ1-1	-	TRBV13
TGTGCCAGCAGTTTTGTGGGGGCAAATACGCAGTATTTT	CASSFVGANTQYF	-	TRBJ2-3	once	TRBV27
TGTGCCAGCAGTTTACAAAACACTGAAGCTTTCTTT	CASSLQNTEAFF	-	TRBJ1-1	-	TRBV12-3/TRBV12-4
TGTGCCAGCAGCTTATCAGGGGGTACTGAAGCTTTCTTT	CASSLSGGTEAFF	TRBD1	TRBJ1-1	-	TRBV7-8
TGTGCCAGCAGTGAAGATTTTGTCAGGGGAAATTCACCCCTCCACTTT	CASSEDFVRGNSPLHF	-	TRBJ1-6	-	TRBV25-1
TGTGCCAGCACCGGAGCGGGTAGACTCTACGAGCAGTACTTC	CASTGAGRLYEQYF	-	TRBJ2-7	-	TRBV3-1/TRBV3-2
TGTGCCAGTACCCGGGACAGGACATATGGCTACACCTTC	CASTRDRTYGYTF	TRBD1	TRBJ1-2	once	TRBV19
TGTGCCAGCAGTTACCGGACAGAACTCTCTGGAAACACCATATATTTT	CASSYRTELSGNTIYF	-	TRBJ1-3	once	TRBV6-5
TGTGCCAGCAGCGCGACAGGGGGAAGCGCCTACGAGCAGTACTTC	CASSATGGSAYEQYF	TRBD1	TRBJ2-7	-	TRBV7-9
TGCGCCAGCAGCCCGGGGACAGGGTTACACGAGCAGTACTTC	CASSPGTGLHEQYF	TRBD1	TRBJ2-7	-	TRBV4-1
TGTGCCAGCAGCCATCGGGGGGGCGGATACAATGAGCAGTTCTTC	CASSHRGGGYNEQFF	TRBD2	TRBJ2-1	-	TRBV3-1/TRBV3-2
TGTGCCAGCAGCTTAGACACAGGGGGCTACTATGGCTACACCTTC	CASSLDTGGYYGYTF	TRBD1	TRBJ1-2	-	TRBV7-2
TGTGCCAGCAGCTTTTCTAGCGGGGGAACCTACGAGCAGTACTTC	CASSFSSGGTYEQYF	TRBD2	TRBJ2-7	-	TRBV11-3
TGTGCCAGCAGTTACTCCGGGGGGGGTGGCTACACCTTC	CASSYSGGGGYTF	-	TRBJ1-2	-	TRBV6-5
TGTGCCAGCAGCGTAGCACTCGATACTGCGTATGGCTACACCTTC	CASSVALDTAYGYTF	-	TRBJ1-2	few	TRBV9
TGTGCCAGCAGGTACCAGGGGGCGGGGGAGCAGTACTTC	CASRYQGAGEQYF	TRBD1	TRBJ2-7	-	TRBV2
TGTGCCAGCAGTTTAAAACTCCCCCAGGGGTATAGCTCCTACGAGCAGTACTTC	CASSLKLPQGYSSYEQYF	-	TRBJ2-7	once	TRBV27
TGTGCCAGCAGCCGCACAATTACAGGGGCGACCTACTATGGCTACACCTTC	CASSRTITGATYYGYTF	TRBD1	TRBJ1-2	-	TRBV3-1/TRBV3-2
TGTGCCAGCAGCTTGATGACCGGGACTAGCGGGGGGATGTTCTTC	CASSLMTGTSGGMFF	TRBD2	TRBJ2-1	-	TRBV5-4
TGTGCTAGTGGTTTGGAGTGGGGCGCAGGGAACACTGAAGCTTTCTTT	CASGLEWGAGNTEAFF	-	TRBJ1-1	-	TRBV12-5
TGCGCCAGCAGCCCAGGGGGGTCAAGTCAGCCCCAGCATTTT	CASSPGGSSQPQHF	TRBD1	TRBJ1-5	-	TRBV5-1
TGTGCCAGCAGTGAGACCGGGATTTCCTACGAGCAGTACTTC	CASSETGISYEQYF	-	TRBJ2-7	-	TRBV2
TGCGCCAGCAAAGAACTGGTTTCGATGGCTTTCTTT	CASKELVSMAFF	-	TRBJ1-1	once	TRBV10-2
TGTGCCAGCAGTGAAAGGTGGGACAGATCCTACGAGCAGTACTTC	CASSERWDRSYEQYF	TRBD1	TRBJ2-7	-	TRBV6-1
TGTGCCAGCAGTATGGACAGGGACTATATCTCTCAGCCCCAGCATTTT	CASSMDRDYISQPQHF	TRBD1	TRBJ1-5	-	TRBV5-8
TGTGCCAGCAGCCCCGAGGCCATCACCCAGGGGCAGCCCCAGCATTTT	CASSPEAITQGQPQHF	-	TRBJ1-5	-	TRBV2
TGTGCCAGCAGCTCGAGGACAGGTGGATATGGCTACACCTTC	CASSSRTGGYGYTF	TRBD1	TRBJ1-2	-	TRBV7-9